A single sample gave rise to the 10 T cell receptor beta chains below, sequenced in a study of T cell responses to AZD1222 COVID-19 vaccine. The table came from immunoSEQ multiplex PCR; TCRdb's copy has only in-frame clones and leaves some out. In the table there are nearly 200,000 clones, approximately 93% of which are singletons. The sample was peripheral blood, taken 28 days after the second AZD1222 dose. The receptors here all came from an adult who received the AZD1222 COVID-19 vaccine.

The rearrangement joins TRBV13 to TRBJ1-3; no definite D call. V shed 4 bases and J shed 0 bases, with 16 bases lying between them. The CDR3 totals 17 residues. The germline V gene has CDR1 PRHDT and CDR2 FYEKMQ (reference sequence). CDR3 nucleotides: TGTGCCAGCAGCTCCACCCCGACCGATCTCTCTGGAAACACCATATATTTT. This gives the protein CASSSTPTDLSGNTIYF. Complete variable domain (other parts from reference TRBV13 and TRBJ1-3): AAGVIQSPRHLIKEKRETATLKCYPIPRHDTVYWYQQGPGQDPQFLISFYEKMQSDKGSIPDRFSAQQFSDYHSELNMSSLELGDSALYFCASSSTPTDLSGNTIYFGEGSWLTVV.

This chain links TRBV6-5 with TRBJ1-2; D is perhaps TRBD1 (6 bases). The V gene's germline CDR1 is MNHEY and CDR2 SVGAGI. This CDR3 spans 13 amino acids. V lost 0 bases and J 8 bases, leaving 10 bases between the germline ends. The CDR3 spells CASSYSGGLGYTF. The CDR3 DNA reads as TGTGCCAGCAGTTACTCTGGGGGGCTAGGCTACACCTTC.

This clone showed up just once. The V and J genes are TRBV19 and TRBJ1-5; D not certain. Per the germline V gene, CDR1 is LNHDA and CDR2 is SQIVND (reference sequence). This CDR3 comprises 14 residues. Deletions cut 8 bases from V and 4 bases from J, with 15 bases between. The CDR3 spells CASQAGPFNQPQHF. The CDR3 nucleotides read TGTGCCAGTCAGGCAGGCCCTTTTAATCAGCCCCAGCATTTT. Full variable domain (remainder filled in from reference TRBV19 and TRBJ1-5): DGGITQSPKYLFRKEGQNVTLSCEQNLNHDAMYWYRQDPGQGLRLIYYSQIVNDFQKGDIAEGYSVSREKKESFPLTVTSAQKNPTAFYLCASQAGPFNQPQHFGDGTRLSIL.

The chain recombines TRBV7-8 with TRBJ1-2; possibly TRBD1 for D (5 bases). The V end lost 3 bases, the J end lost 8 bases, and 19 bases lay between the germline ends. The germline V gene has CDR1 SGHVS and CDR2 FQNEAQ. There are 15 residues in the CDR3. The CDR3 protein is CASSFFRDPSGGYTF. CDR3 DNA: TGTGCCAGCAGCTTCTTCAGGGATCCCTCGGGCGGCTACACCTTC.

This chain connects TRBV3-1 (or the pseudogene TRBV3-2) to TRBJ1-5; a possible D gene is TRBD1 (5 bases). Germline-derived CDR1 and CDR2 are LGHDT and YNNKEL (reference sequence). The germline V and J ends were trimmed by 3 bases and 9 bases, with 9 bases remaining between them. The CDR3 has 12 residues. DNA for the CDR3: TGTGCCAGCAGCCAGGGGGAGAGGCCCCAGCATTTT. Protein product: CASSQGERPQHF.

The chain combines TRBV12-3 or TRBV12-4 with TRBJ1-2, with 8 nucleotides matching TRBD1. CDR3 size: 13 residues. V lost 5 bases, J lost 2 bases, and 1 base stayed unmatched. This CDR3 reads CASSRTGNYGYTF. As DNA, the CDR3 is TGTGCCAGCAGTAGGACAGGGAACTATGGCTACACCTTC.

The chain joins TRBV11-2 to TRBJ1-1; no definite D call. Trimming left V 1 base short and J 5 bases short, with 8 bases between. The CDR3 sequence is 13 residues long. The germline CDR1 and CDR2 sequences are SGHAT and FQNNGV. The CDR3 DNA sequence: TGTGCCAGCAGCTTAGGAGCGGTGACTGAAGCTTTCTTT. Protein: CASSLGAVTEAFF. Looking up the rest from reference TRBV11-2 and TRBJ1-1 gives the full variable domain: EAGVAQSPRYKIIEKRQSVAFWCNPISGHATLYWYQQILGQGPKLLIQFQNNGVVDDSQLPKDRFSAERLKGVDSTLKIQPAKLEDSAVYLCASSLGAVTEAFFGQGTRLTVV.

The chain carries TRBV12-3 or TRBV12-4 and TRBJ2-5; tentative D call: TRBD2 (5 bases). With 3 bases removed from V and 4 bases from J, the gap between germline ends came to 9 bases. The CDR3 sequence is 13 residues long. The chain's CDR3 is CASSFTSRETQYF. The CDR3 coding sequence is TGTGCCAGCAGTTTTACTAGTCGAGAGACCCAGTACTTC.

The V and J genes are TRBV6-5 and TRBJ2-7, with 11 bases lining up with TRBD1. Losses at the gene ends were 6 bases for V and 2 bases for J; bases not matched to a gene: 3. The CDR3 totals 14 residues. Germline lookup yields CDR1 MNHEY and CDR2 SVGAGI. The CDR3 coding sequence is TGTGCCAGCAGAGCGGACAGGGGGCCCTACGAGCAGTACTTC. It encodes CASRADRGPYEQYF.

The rearrangement uses TRBV13 and TRBJ2-3; D perhaps matches TRBD2 (5 bases). The CDR3 is 13 residues long. V was trimmed by 4 bases and J by 5 bases, leaving 10 bases between them. Germline V gene sequence: CDR1 PRHDT, CDR2 FYEKMQ (reference sequence). Here the CDR3 reads CASSWGRGDTQYF. The CDR3 DNA is TGTGCCAGCAGCTGGGGTCGGGGAGATACGCAGTATTTT.